This T cell receptor (beta chain) was obtained from a study of T cells after somatic rescue of genetic block. Measured with immunoSEQ multiplex PCR; TCRdb has only the in-frame clones, and not every one. The sample records approximately 110,000 clones, just over 90% being singletons. With 1 base clipped from V and 6 bases from J, the junction kept 8 bases outside the gene matches. This CDR3 region has 16 residues. Germline CDR1 and CDR2: SGHTA and FQGNSA. The chain couples TRBV7-2 to TRBJ1-4; TRBD1 matches at 7 bases. The sample taken for sequencing was peripheral blood mononuclear cells (PBMCs). The receptor comes from a woman aged 18-30 years. CDR3 loop: CASSLVSGTADEKLFF. The CDR3 DNA reads as TGTGCCAGCAGCTTAGTCTCAGGGACAGCTGATGAAAAACTGTTTTTT.